The rows below give T cell receptor beta chains drawn from one sample of a study of blood T cells in healthy people across ages. TCRdb passed the 5' RACE reads through MiXCR, listing each CDR3 protein once. The repertoire holds about 2 million distinct CDR3 sequences, with just under 50% as singletons. Material: blood. The receptor source for this set is a woman aged 40 to 50 in good health. Both conserved end residues are part of each CDR3. Each record gives: clone size, V gene, D gene, J gene, CDR3 DNA, CDR3 protein. D genes are given only for firm matches. Only some rows state a clone size, as once, few, many or a class for expanded clones.

>.|TRBV20-1|.|TRBJ2-3
TGCAGTGCTCTCCGGGTACAAAACACAGATACGCAGTATTTT
CSALRVQNTDTQYF
>.|TRBV20-1|.|TRBJ2-5
TGCAGTGCTGGGGACATAATCGGGCAAGAGACCCAGTACTTC
CSAGDIIGQETQYF
>.|TRBV29-1|.|TRBJ1-4
TGCAGCGTTGAAATGGGGAGGAAACTGTTTTTT
CSVEMGRKLFF
>.|TRBV7-9|TRBD2|TRBJ2-1
TGTGCCAGCAGCTTAGCGTCTAGCGGGGGGATTAATGAGCAGTTCTTC
CASSLASSGGINEQFF
>.|TRBV7-2|TRBD2|TRBJ2-3
TGTGCCAGCAGCTTAGGCGAAGCGGGGGGGCAAGATACGCAGTATTTT
CASSLGEAGGQDTQYF
>.|TRBV6-5|.|TRBJ2-6
TGTGCCAGCAAAAGTAGAACCGACTCTGGGGCCAACGTCCTGACTTTC
CASKSRTDSGANVLTF
>.|TRBV28|.|TRBJ1-6
TGTGCCAGCAGTTTGAGCAGGAATAATTCACCCCTCCACTTT
CASSLSRNNSPLHF
>few|TRBV19|.|TRBJ1-4
TGTGCCAGTAGTACCGGCCCTAGACTGGACCTGTTTTTT
CASSTGPRLDLFF
>few|TRBV6-2/TRBV6-3|.|TRBJ2-7
TGTGCCAGCTCACAGGTTCTTCCCTACGAGCAGTACTTC
CASSQVLPYEQYF
>few|TRBV5-5|.|TRBJ1-4
TGTGCCAGCAGTTCCCAGGGATCTAATGAAAAACTGTTTTTT
CASSSQGSNEKLFF
>.|TRBV20-1|.|TRBJ1-6
TGCAGTGCTAGAGGGACCGAGTCGGTCCTCCACTTT
CSARGTESVLHF
>few|TRBV20-1|.|TRBJ2-1
TGCAGTGCTAGTCAGGGATACTACAATGAGCAGTTCTTC
CSASQGYYNEQFF
>few|TRBV29-1|.|TRBJ2-7
TGCAGCGTTGGTCCCGGGCTAGGTGCCGAGCAGTACTTC
CSVGPGLGAEQYF
>.|TRBV6-2/TRBV6-3|.|TRBJ2-3
TGTGCCAGCAGTGACCCCTCGCCACCAGATACGCAGTATTTT
CASSDPSPPDTQYF
>.|TRBV7-2|TRBD1|TRBJ1-1
TGTGCCAGCAGCCTAACGGGACAGGAGAACACTGAAGCTTTCTTT
CASSLTGQENTEAFF
>few|TRBV10-3|.|TRBJ1-1
TGTGCCATCAGTGGGGGGACCACTGAAGCTTTCTTT
CAISGGTTEAFF
>.|TRBV28|.|TRBJ2-1
TGTGCCAGCAGTTTGGGGACACCCTGGCATGAGCAGTTCTTC
CASSLGTPWHEQFF
>.|TRBV24-1|TRBD2|TRBJ2-1
TGTGCCACCAGTGACTCCGGGACTAGCACCCACGGTGAGCAGTTCTTC
CATSDSGTSTHGEQFF
>.|TRBV20-1|.|TRBJ1-6
TGCAGTGCGACGAAGACAGGCAACCCCTATAATTCACCCCTCCACTTT
CSATKTGNPYNSPLHF
>.|TRBV20-1|TRBD1|TRBJ1-5
TGCAGTGCTAGACGGGGACAGGATGTTCAGCCCCAGCATTTT
CSARRGQDVQPQHF
>.|TRBV27|.|TRBJ2-3
TGTGCCAGCTCCTATAGCGTGGGGGAAAGGACAGATACGCAGTATTTT
CASSYSVGERTDTQYF
>many|TRBV20-1|.|TRBJ2-6
TGCAGTGGAGGAGCTGGGGCCAACGTCCTGACTTTC
CSGGAGANVLTF
>.|TRBV11-1|.|TRBJ1-1
TGTGCCAGCAGCTTAGTTCCAGGCGAAGCTTTCTTT
CASSLVPGEAFF
>.|TRBV15|TRBD1|TRBJ2-4
TGTGCCACCAGACCAAGTCCGGGACAGGGGGAGCAGTACTTC
CATRPSPGQGEQYF
>.|TRBV7-9|TRBD1|TRBJ1-6
TGTGCCAGCAGCTCACAGGGGAAGGATTCACCCCTCCACTTT
CASSSQGKDSPLHF
>few|TRBV20-1|TRBD2|TRBJ2-7
TGCAGTGCTAGGGCTAGCGGGTCACGACTTCCTTACGAGCAGTACTTC
CSARASGSRLPYEQYF
>.|TRBV20-1|.|TRBJ2-7
TGCAGTGCCGCCAAGCCCTACGAGCAGTACTTC
CSAAKPYEQYF
>.|TRBV7-9|.|TRBJ1-4
TGTGCCAGCAGCTTAGGGAGGACAGCCTCTAATGAAAAACTGTTTTTT
CASSLGRTASNEKLFF
>few|TRBV5-6|.|TRBJ2-4
TGTGCCAGCAGTAAGGGGGGGAGTTTAGCCAAAAACATTCAGTACTTC
CASSKGGSLAKNIQYF
>.|TRBV7-9|TRBD1|TRBJ2-5
TGTGCCAGCAGCTTAGTGAGGGGGCTAAGAGAGGAAGAGACCCAGTACTTC
CASSLVRGLREEETQYF
>.|TRBV14|.|TRBJ2-7
TGTGCCAGCAGCCACCAGGGGAGCCCAACCTACGAGCAGTACTTC
CASSHQGSPTYEQYF
>.|TRBV11-2|TRBD2|TRBJ2-1
TGTGCCAGCAGCTGGGGAGCGGGGGGGAAATACAATGAGCAGTTCTTC
CASSWGAGGKYNEQFF
>.|TRBV6-5|.|TRBJ1-2
TGTGCCAGCAGTTACTCGAAGGCGGGATCGAACTATGGCTACACCTTC
CASSYSKAGSNYGYTF
>.|TRBV27|.|TRBJ2-3
TGTGCCAGCAGTTTACGGAGGGGCGGGGCCCGCACAGATACGCAGTATTTT
CASSLRRGGARTDTQYF
>.|TRBV12-3/TRBV12-4|TRBD1|TRBJ2-7
TGTGCCAGCACCCCCAGGGACAGATACAATGAGCAGTACTTC
CASTPRDRYNEQYF
>few|TRBV20-1|TRBD1|TRBJ1-2
TGCAGTGCTAGAGCCCCCCCGACAGGGCTCGTCGCTAACTATGGCTACACCTTC
CSARAPPTGLVANYGYTF
>.|TRBV28|.|TRBJ1-2
TGTGCCAGCAGTAGAAAGGGGAAACTCTATGGCTACACCTTC
CASSRKGKLYGYTF
>few|TRBV20-1|.|TRBJ2-1
TGCAGCACCCGACTGTCCAACGTGGGTGAGCAGTTCTTC
CSTRLSNVGEQFF
>.|TRBV7-2|.|TRBJ1-6
TGTGCCAGCAGCATGGGGACTATGATAAATTCACCCCTCCACTTT
CASSMGTMINSPLHF
>once|TRBV9|.|TRBJ2-3
TGTGCCAGCAGCGTAGCCGGATGGGGGGACAGACGCACAGATACGCAGTATTTT
CASSVAGWGDRRTDTQYF
>.|TRBV6-2/TRBV6-3|TRBD2|TRBJ2-4
TGTGCCAGCAGTTCCGCCGGGACTAGCAGGAACATTCAGTACTTC
CASSSAGTSRNIQYF
>.|TRBV11-3|.|TRBJ2-3
TGTGCCAGCAGCGCTACTAGGTACACAGATACGCAGTATTTT
CASSATRYTDTQYF
>.|TRBV7-2|.|TRBJ1-4
TGTGCCAGCAGCTCCAACCCAACAACTAATGAAAAACTGTTTTTT
CASSSNPTTNEKLFF